Below are 23 T cell receptor beta chains sequenced from a single sample in a study of monozygotic twins with inflammatory bowel disease. TCRdb re-called the 5' RACE reads and shows each CDR3 protein once, DNA omitted. The listing records approximately 420,000 distinct CDR3 sequences. Sequencing was performed on blood. Receptor source: a human donor with ulcerative colitis or Crohn's disease, or a healthy co-twin of an affected twin (not recorded which).

The CDR3 reads CASSRGVLETQYF. The chain is built from TRBV11-2 and TRBJ2-5; TCRdb selects TRBD1, and the lack of DNA leaves this call unchecked. The germline CDR1 and CDR2 sequences are SGHAT and FQNNGV. The CDR3 loop spans 13 amino acids.

The genes are TRBV5-1 and TRBJ1-2; TCRdb's D call of TRBD1 is untestable without DNA. This CDR3 is built from 15 residues. The V gene's germline CDR1 is SGHRS and CDR2 YFSETQ. CDR3 in amino acids: CASAIRQGREDGYTF.

J is TRBJ2-1 and V is TRBV9; the D call from TCRdb, TRBD2, cannot be confirmed without DNA. CDR1 and CDR2 (germline): SGDLS, YYNGEE. The length of the CDR3 is 14 residues. The CDR3 protein is CASSVGAVYNEQFF.

The chain carries TRBV5-6 and TRBJ2-7. The CDR3 totals 14 residues. CDR1 is SGHDT, CDR2 YYEEEE, per germline. CDR3 region: CASSFLGAAYEQYF. Drawing the rest from reference TRBV5-6 and TRBJ2-7, the complete variable domain is DAGVTQSPTHLIKTRGQQVTLRCSPKSGHDTVSWYQQALGQGPQFIFQYYEEEERQRGNFPDRFSGHQFPNYSSELNVNALLLGDSALYLCASSFLGAAYEQYFGPGTRLTVT.

The chain links TRBV5-1 to TRBJ2-7; checking the TCRdb D call of TRBD1 is not possible without DNA. CDR1 and CDR2 from the germline V gene are SGHRS and YFSETQ. The CDR3 extends over 16 amino acids. CDR3 sequence reads: CASSPPRTGEDYEQYF.

V gene TRBV30 combines with J gene TRBJ1-2; lacking DNA, the TRBD1 call made by TCRdb goes unchecked. The CDR3 totals 16 residues. Looked up from germline, CDR1 is GTSNPN and CDR2 is SVGIG (reference sequence). CDR3 sequence: CARLNLSSGVNYGYTF.

The chain is built from TRBV7-9 and TRBJ2-1; checking the TCRdb D call of TRBD2 is not possible without DNA. The CDR3 has 15 residues. CDR1 SEHNR and CDR2 FQNEAQ come from the germline V gene (reference sequence). CDR3 sequence reads: CASSQLAGVYDEQFF. The variable domain in full, completed from reference TRBV7-9 and TRBJ2-1, reads DTGVSQNPRHKITKRGQNVTFRCDPISEHNRLYWYRQTLGQGPEFLTYFQNEAQLEKSRLLSDRFSAERPKGSFSTLEIQRTEQGDSAMYLCASSQLAGVYDEQFFGPGTRLTVL.

The rearrangement links TRBV20-1 to TRBJ1-4. The CDR3 is 13 residues long. CDR1 and CDR2 (germline): DFQATT, SNEGSKA (reference sequence). This CDR3 reads CSASKGTNEKLFF.

The CDR3 spells CASSPYDTGPQYF. The chain combines TRBV18 with TRBJ2-7. This CDR3 has 13 amino acids. Looked up from germline, CDR1 is KGHSH and CDR2 is LQKENI. Together with reference TRBV18 and TRBJ2-7, the CDR3 gives the full variable domain: NAGVMQNPRHLVRRRGQEARLRCSPMKGHSHVYWYRQLPEEGLKFMVYLQKENIIDESGMPKERFSAEFPKEGPSILRIQQVVRGDSAAYFCASSPYDTGPQYFGPGTRLTVT.

The chain combines TRBV7-6 with TRBJ1-2; TCRdb designates TRBD1, a call that cannot be tested without DNA. Germline V gives CDR1 SGHVS, CDR2 FNYEAQ. The CDR3 consists of 16 residues. The CDR3 reads CASSPRDRGPIYGYTF.

The CDR3 sequence is CASSQGEGTSSYNEQFF. V and J are TRBV14 and TRBJ2-1; the TCRdb call, TRBD2, lacks DNA for checking. This CDR3 spans 17 amino acids. Per germline, CDR1 SGHDN and CDR2 FVKESK.

The chain recombines TRBV4-2 with TRBJ2-3; the D call from TCRdb, TRBD1, cannot be confirmed without DNA. The CDR3 has 21 residues. Germline-derived CDR1 and CDR2 are LGHNA and YNFKEQ. Here the CDR3 reads CASSQTYRTARPSKGTDTQYF.

This chain connects TRBV9 to TRBJ2-7; the TCRdb D gene call, TRBD1, has no DNA to confirm it. CDR3 length: 18 amino acids. Germline lookup yields CDR1 SGDLS and CDR2 YYNGEE. CDR3 residues: CASSVGPKTGSLFYEQYF.

The chain employs TRBV2 and TRBJ2-5; absent DNA, TCRdb's TRBD1 call cannot be checked. Germline CDR1 reads SNHLY; CDR2 reads FYNNEI. CDR3 size: 15 residues. CDR3 sequence: CASSEIEGAGETQYF.

V gene TRBV4-1 combines with J gene TRBJ1-2; the TCRdb call, TRBD1, lacks DNA for checking. The CDR3 loop spans 16 amino acids. Germline V gene data show CDR1 as MGHRA and CDR2 as YSYEKL. This chain's CDR3 is CASSQGRQSLLYGYTF.

V gene TRBV27 combines with J gene TRBJ2-1. CDR1 is MNHEY and CDR2 is SMNVEV in the germline V gene (reference sequence). There are 14 residues in the CDR3. CDR3: CASSLTPATNEQFF.

This chain uses TRBV7-2 with TRBJ2-3; TCRdb picks TRBD1, but there is no DNA to check that call. The CDR3 sequence is 16 residues long. CDR1 and CDR2 from the germline V gene are SGHTA and FQGNSA. The CDR3 spells CASSSAVRGSTDTQYF.

The gene calls are TRBV25-1 and TRBJ2-2. CDR3 length: 14 residues. Germline V gene sequence: CDR1 MGHDK, CDR2 SYGVNS. This CDR3 is CASSVEPSAGELFF.

The V and J genes are TRBV12-3 or TRBV12-4 and TRBJ2-6; TCRdb proposes TRBD1, but this gene call is untestable without DNA. CDR3 length: 14 amino acids. The CDR3 loop reads CASRQGFGANVLTF.

The genes are TRBV10-2 and TRBJ1-5; without DNA, the TCRdb call of TRBD1 cannot be checked. The V gene's germline CDR1 is WSHSY and CDR2 SAAADI. CDR3 size: 19 residues. The CDR3 is CASSESRAGVGESNQPQHF.

V gene TRBV12-3 or TRBV12-4 combines with J gene TRBJ2-5; lacking DNA, the TRBD2 call made by TCRdb goes unchecked. The CDR3 runs to 13 residues. This CDR3 reads CASKRGGGETQYF.

This rearrangement joins TRBV14 to TRBJ1-5. Germline V CDR1 and CDR2: SGHDN, FVKESK. The CDR3 runs to 14 residues. The CDR3 sequence: CASSQLGSNQPQHF.

V gene TRBV20-1 combines with J gene TRBJ1-1. Germline-derived CDR1 and CDR2 are DFQATT and SNEGSKA (reference sequence). This CDR3 has 12 residues. The CDR3 sequence: CSAKKSYTEAFF.